This is a list of T cell receptor beta chains from one sample in a study of OX40 agonist ivuxolimab in advanced cancers. The repertoire was sequenced with immunoSEQ multiplex PCR; TCRdb's copy has only in-frame clones and lacks some. The sample lists about 76,000 clones, roughly 84% occurring once. Sequenced here: CD4+ or CD8+ T cells sorted from blood, sampled in a trial of the OX40 agonist ivuxolimab. The receptors derive from an adult with an advanced solid tumor such as melanoma, head and neck, liver or kidney cancer. Both conserved end residues are part of each CDR3. The D gene is left open where the match is weak. Only some rows state a clone size, as once, few, many or a class for expanded clones.

>-|-|TRBV4-1|TRBJ1-5
CASSQAGTRGNQPQHF
TGCGCCAGCAGCCAGGCCGGGACCCGGGGCAATCAGCCCCAGCATTTT
>-|-|TRBV6-1|TRBJ1-1
CASSEARGYMNTEAFF
TGTGCCAGCAGTGAAGCTAGGGGATACATGAACACTGAAGCTTTCTTT
>TRBD1|-|TRBV18|TRBJ1-4
CASSHSGGANEKLFF
TGTGCCAGCTCACACTCAGGGGGCGCGAATGAAAAACTGTTTTTT
>TRBD1|-|TRBV10-3|TRBJ2-5
CAISKGTGVGQETQYF
TGTGCCATCAGTAAGGGGACAGGGGTAGGTCAAGAGACCCAGTACTTC
>-|-|TRBV10-3|TRBJ1-2
CAISADPLGRGYTF
TGTGCCATCAGTGCGGACCCCCTGGGGCGTGGCTACACCTTC
>-|-|TRBV7-2|TRBJ1-3
CASSLGGTGNTIYF
TGTGCCAGCAGCTTGGGAGGGACTGGAAACACCATATATTTT
>-|-|TRBV6-1|TRBJ2-2
CASSGRTATNTGELFF
TGTGCCAGCAGTGGGCGGACAGCGACGAACACCGGGGAGCTGTTTTTT
>-|-|TRBV9|TRBJ2-3
CASSAGPSTDTQYF
TGTGCCAGCAGCGCCGGCCCGAGCACAGATACGCAGTATTTT
>-|-|TRBV7-2|TRBJ1-1
CASSLVPGTEAFF
TGTGCCAGCAGCTTAGTCCCGGGGACTGAAGCTTTCTTT
>-|-|TRBV4-2|TRBJ1-1
CAVQGTSMNTEAFF
TGTGCCGTCCAGGGGACATCCATGAACACTGAAGCTTTCTTT
>-|-|TRBV7-3|TRBJ2-1
CASSLGGAKFNEQFF
TGTGCCAGCAGCTTAGGGGGGGCGAAGTTCAATGAGCAGTTCTTC
>TRBD2|-|TRBV5-1|TRBJ2-7
CASSRTSGRAISYEQYF
TGCGCCAGCAGCCGGACTAGCGGGAGGGCAATCTCCTACGAGCAGTACTTC
>-|-|TRBV18|TRBJ2-7
CASSSLTGLSNEQYF
TGTGCCAGCTCATCGCTAACGGGGCTTAGCAACGAGCAGTACTTC
>TRBD1|-|TRBV6-1|TRBJ1-5
CASSFRDRSNQPQHF
TGTGCCAGCAGTTTCCGGGACAGGAGCAATCAGCCCCAGCATTTT
>-|-|TRBV9|TRBJ2-5
CASSVGGETQYF
TGTGCCAGCAGCGTAGGCGGGGAGACCCAGTACTTC
>-|-|TRBV5-1|TRBJ2-7
CASSLGAGSSYEQYF
TGCGCCAGCAGCTTGGGCGCAGGGAGCTCCTACGAGCAGTACTTC
>TRBD1|-|TRBV10-3|TRBJ1-5
CAISELGTDQPQHF
TGTGCCATCAGTGAATTAGGGACAGATCAGCCCCAGCATTTT
>-|-|TRBV25-1|TRBJ2-2
CASSPGDRFTGELFF
TGTGCCAGCAGTCCAGGAGACCGTTTCACCGGGGAGCTGTTTTTT
>-|-|TRBV10-3|TRBJ2-7
CAISESGDINYEQYF
TGTGCCATCAGTGAGTCAGGGGACATAAACTACGAGCAGTACTTC
>-|-|TRBV6-4|TRBJ2-5
CASSANTRETQYF
TGTGCCAGCAGTGCCAACACCAGAGAGACCCAGTACTTC
>-|once|TRBV5-1|TRBJ2-3
CASSFSGGTDTQYF
TGCGCCAGCAGCTTTTCAGGGGGCACAGATACGCAGTATTTT
>TRBD2|once|TRBV7-8|TRBJ2-7
CASSLATSGGHEQYF
TGTGCCAGCAGCTTAGCTACGTCGGGGGGGCACGAGCAGTACTTC
>-|-|TRBV11-2|TRBJ2-3
CASSFMGNDADTQYF
TGTGCCAGCAGCTTTATGGGGAATGACGCCGATACGCAGTATTTT
>-|-|TRBV7-2|TRBJ1-1
CASSRSRGGANTEAFF
TGTGCCAGCAGCCGGTCCCGAGGGGGGGCGAACACTGAAGCTTTCTTT
>-|-|TRBV5-6|TRBJ2-5
CASSSHRVSETQYF
TGTGCCAGCAGCTCCCACAGGGTGTCGGAGACCCAGTACTTC
>-|-|TRBV7-8|TRBJ1-6
CASSLWDTNSPLHF
TGTGCCAGCAGCTTATGGGACACGAATTCACCCCTCCACTTT
>TRBD1|-|TRBV6-5|TRBJ1-5
CASSLQGGNQPQHF
TGTGCCAGCAGTTTACAGGGGGGGAATCAGCCCCAGCATTTT
>-|-|TRBV6-4|TRBJ1-5
CASSEQPNQPQHF
TGTGCCAGCAGTGAGCAGCCAAATCAGCCCCAGCATTTT
>-|few|TRBV7-9|TRBJ2-7
CASGPVVYEQYF
TGTGCCAGCGGGCCCGTTGTTTACGAGCAGTACTTC
>-|-|TRBV5-4|TRBJ2-2
CASSLGGRAGDTGELFF
TGTGCCAGCAGCTTGGGGGGCAGGGCTGGGGACACCGGGGAGCTGTTTTTT
>-|-|TRBV27|TRBJ1-6
CASSLSAGRVGSPLHF
TGTGCCAGCAGTTTATCGGCAGGGCGGGTGGGTTCACCCCTCCACTTT